This is a list of T cell receptor beta chains from one sample in a study of blood T cell repertoires in COVID-19. TCRdb keeps only in-frame clones here, not all; method: immunoSEQ multiplex PCR. Here the sample spans around 68,000 clones, roughly 89% being singletons. The source material was peripheral blood. The receptor set was obtained from a man between 45 and 60 years old with active COVID-19. The CDR3 runs from the conserved cysteine through the conserved F or W. D genes are given only for firm matches.

D	V	J	CDR3
NA	TRBV19	TRBJ2-2	CASRLRQDSNTGELFF
NA	TRBV7-8	TRBJ1-2	CASSVRANYGYTF
TRBD1	TRBV6-5	TRBJ2-4	CASSPTGTGVDIQYF
TRBD2	TRBV6-6	TRBJ2-7	CASSLGRGVPGAEQYF
NA	TRBV7-9	TRBJ2-5	CASSKGGEETQYF
NA	TRBV7-2	TRBJ2-7	CASSFVGVLEQYF
TRBD1	TRBV5-1	TRBJ2-7	CASSHGQGRGEQYF
NA	TRBV5-8	TRBJ2-5	CASSQFQETQYF
NA	TRBV7-2	TRBJ1-1	CASSFDSLNTEAFF
TRBD2	TRBV6-2/TRBV6-3	TRBJ2-1	CASSLIAGGLNEQFF
TRBD1	TRBV19	TRBJ2-7	CASSPTTGGAEQYF
NA	TRBV5-1	TRBJ1-2	CASSRRSGEENGYTF
NA	TRBV6-2/TRBV6-3	TRBJ2-7	CASSQTRSHYEQYF
NA	TRBV9	TRBJ2-6	CASSVDQVPNVLTF
NA	TRBV27	TRBJ2-7	CASRGGRVNEQYF
TRBD1	TRBV6-5	TRBJ1-1	CATRSDRVNTEAFF
NA	TRBV2	TRBJ2-7	CASSPRTGTYEQYF
TRBD1	TRBV6-5	TRBJ1-1	CASTLRDRGNTEAFF
NA	TRBV2	TRBJ2-3	CASSEQGRTDTQYF
TRBD1	TRBV4-3	TRBJ2-7	CASSQGTGGSYEQYF
TRBD1	TRBV7-8	TRBJ1-5	CASSLKRQGAYQPQHF
TRBD2	TRBV5-6	TRBJ2-7	CASSFGTSMYEQYF
NA	TRBV4-1	TRBJ1-6	CASSQATGFWSSPLHF
NA	TRBV6-5	TRBJ1-2	CASKERQAHGYTF
NA	TRBV6-4	TRBJ2-1	CASSVRREGEQFF
TRBD2	TRBV27	TRBJ2-7	CASSFLAGESYEQYF
TRBD2	TRBV3-1/TRBV3-2	TRBJ2-1	CASRPRGGLYNEQFF
TRBD1	TRBV9	TRBJ2-3	CASSLRTGGPDTQYF
NA	TRBV7-6	TRBJ2-3	CASSLAGGGYTDTQYF
NA	TRBV6-5	TRBJ2-7	CASKVSGDYEQYF
NA	TRBV19	TRBJ1-5	CASRPGGGDYQPQHF
TRBD1	TRBV5-1	TRBJ2-5	CASSFIGTAEETQYF
TRBD1	TRBV2	TRBJ1-1	CASSYHRGRAFF
NA	TRBV9	TRBJ1-3	CASNTGSGNTIYF
NA	TRBV4-1	TRBJ1-6	CASSQAGVDNSPLHF